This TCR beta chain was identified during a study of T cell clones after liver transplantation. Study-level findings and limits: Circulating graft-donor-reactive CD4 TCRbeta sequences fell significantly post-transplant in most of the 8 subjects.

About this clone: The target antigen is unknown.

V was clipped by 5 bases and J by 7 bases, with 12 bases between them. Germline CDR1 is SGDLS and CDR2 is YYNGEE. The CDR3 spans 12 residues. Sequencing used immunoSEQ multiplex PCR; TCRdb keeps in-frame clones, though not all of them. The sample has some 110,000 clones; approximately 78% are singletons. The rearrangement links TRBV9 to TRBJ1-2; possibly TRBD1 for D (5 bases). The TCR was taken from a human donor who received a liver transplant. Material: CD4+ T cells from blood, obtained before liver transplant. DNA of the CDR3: TGTGCCAGCAGGGGGACGGGCTCTGGCTACACCTTC. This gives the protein CASRGTGSGYTF.